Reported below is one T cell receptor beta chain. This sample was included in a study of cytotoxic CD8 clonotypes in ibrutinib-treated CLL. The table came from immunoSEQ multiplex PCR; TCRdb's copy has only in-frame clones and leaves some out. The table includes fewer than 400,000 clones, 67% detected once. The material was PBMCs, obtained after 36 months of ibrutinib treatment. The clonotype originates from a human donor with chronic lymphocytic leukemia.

The CDR3 region is CASSLGRGLAGGEEEQYF. In DNA form, the CDR3 reads TGTGCCAGCAGTTTAGGCAGGGGGCTAGCGGGAGGGGAGGAAGAGCAGTACTTC. This chain joins TRBV28 and TRBJ2-7, with 12 nucleotides matching TRBD2. CDR1 MDHEN and CDR2 SYDVKM come from the germline V gene. The CDR3 totals 18 residues. After removal of 2 bases from V and 7 bases from J, the junction contained 15 bases not matched to a gene.